The entry that follows covers one T cell receptor beta chain sequence. Trimming stripped 5 bases from V and 5 bases from J, with 9 bases between. In germline, CDR1 is SEHNR, CDR2 FQNEAQ (reference sequence). The CDR3 spans 12 residues. This sample was included in a study of Ad26.COV2.S vaccination and SARS-CoV-2 variants. Treatment of the sample: about 20 received Ad26.COV2.S at low or high dose, single or two shots; about 5 received placebo; per-sample allocation not given. Sample collection was performed on day 63 after the first vaccine or placebo injection. Generated by immunoSEQ multiplex PCR, the TCRdb table keeps only in-frame clones and is missing some. Of around 500,000 clones in the sample, roughly nine tenths were seen once.

The receptor comes from a person aged 18-60 years who received the Ad26.COV2.S COVID-19 vaccine or a placebo. This rearrangement joins TRBV7-9 to TRBJ2-5; D is uncertain. The source material was peripheral blood, sampled in a trial of Ad26.COV2.S vaccine versus placebo. DNA for the CDR3: TGTGCCAGCAGCGATAACATGGAGACCCAGTACTTC. This gives the protein CASSDNMETQYF.